This paragraph reports one T cell receptor (beta chain). What it recognizes is unknown. This CDR3 has 14 amino acids. Germline assignment: CDR1 SNHLY and CDR2 FYNNEI. V lost 6 bases to trimming and J lost 5 bases, with 14 bases between them. Sequencing used immunoSEQ multiplex PCR; TCRdb keeps in-frame clones, though not all of them. Among over 100,000 clones listed, about 85% were seen once. This record belongs to a study of T cell responses to AZD1222 COVID-19 vaccine. Study observations and caveats: Mapped onto spike, vaccine-associated CD4 TCRs spanned it and were dominant at 160-218 and 743-854. Most donors were white British and more were female, and clonal diversity was possibly underestimated.

The source was peripheral blood, collected on day 0 of AZD1222 vaccination. This rearrangement joins TRBV2 to TRBJ2-1; D assignment may be TRBD1 or TRBD2 (5 bases each). This TCR came from an adult in good health. The CDR3 DNA reads as TGTGCCAGCAGGCCTGACTTGGGGGACAATGAGCAGTTCTTC. Encoded protein: CASRPDLGDNEQFF.